One sample yielded the 29 T cell receptor beta chains listed below, sequenced in a study of OX40 agonist ivuxolimab in advanced cancers. The method was immunoSEQ multiplex PCR; TCRdb's version includes in-frame clones alone and lacks a portion of them. The table records approximately 99,000 clones, around 96% of them present only once. This material consisted of CD4+ or CD8+ T cells sorted from blood, taken in a trial of the OX40 agonist ivuxolimab. The receptors come from an adult with an advanced solid tumor such as melanoma, head and neck, liver or kidney cancer.

This chain joins TRBV2 and TRBJ2-7, with D maybe TRBD1 (5 bases). Trimming removed 2 bases at V and 3 bases at J, with 17 bases between. CDR3 size: 16 residues. Germline CDR1 reads SNHLY; CDR2 reads FYNNEI. The CDR3 DNA is TGTGCCAGCAGTGAATGGGGCTTCTCCGTGGACTACGAGCAGTACTTC. Translated, it gives CASSEWGFSVDYEQYF.

J is TRBJ2-3 and V is TRBV9; D gene unclear. The V gene lost 4 bases and the J gene lost 6 bases, with 9 bases spanning the gap. The germline CDR1 and CDR2 sequences are SGDLS and YYNGEE. This CDR3 contains 12 residues. The CDR3 here is CASSPNGDTQYF. CDR3 nucleotides: TGTGCCAGCAGCCCAAATGGGGATACGCAGTATTTT.

In its sample, this clone was seen once. V is TRBV6-6 and J is TRBJ1-6; maybe TRBD1 (6 bases). Trimming took 8 bases from V and 9 from J, leaving 14 bases between them. Looked up from germline, CDR1 is MNHNY and CDR2 is SVGAGI (reference sequence). This CDR3 has 13 amino acids. Written as DNA, the CDR3 is TGTGCCAGCCACCTAGGGGGGCCTTCACCCCTCCACTTT. Protein: CASHLGGPSPLHF.

V gene TRBV6-1 combines with J gene TRBJ1-1; the match to TRBD1 covers 9 bases. Germline CDR1 MNHNS, CDR2 SASEGT. V was clipped by 6 bases and J by 1 base; unmatched bases: 3. This CDR3 comprises 14 residues. CDR3 in amino acids: CASRETGGNTEAFF. CDR3 bases: TGTGCCAGCAGGGAGACAGGGGGGAACACTGAAGCTTTCTTT.

The gene calls are TRBV7-8 and TRBJ2-7; possible D gene TRBD1, 6 bases. Germline loops: CDR1 SGHVS, CDR2 FQNEAQ. The CDR3 contains 14 residues. V was cut by 1 base and J by 2 bases, with 9 bases left in between. The CDR3 DNA reads as TGTGCCAGCAGCTTAGGGGGACAAACCTACGAGCAGTACTTC. It specifies CASSLGGQTYEQYF.

V gene TRBV7-9 combines with J gene TRBJ2-5; D not resolved. In germline, CDR1 is SEHNR, CDR2 FQNEAQ (reference sequence). CDR3 length equals 15 residues. V lost 1 base and J lost 0, with 9 bases in between. This CDR3 is CASSLVSGNQETQYF. As DNA, the CDR3 is TGTGCCAGCAGCTTAGTGTCGGGTAACCAAGAGACCCAGTACTTC. The full variable domain, completed using reference TRBV7-9 and TRBJ2-5, is DTGVSQNPRHKITKRGQNVTFRCDPISEHNRLYWYRQTLGQGPEFLTYFQNEAQLEKSRLLSDRFSAERPKGSFSTLEIQRTEQGDSAMYLCASSLVSGNQETQYFGPGTRLLVL.

The sample holds one count of this clone. The chain carries TRBV6-5 and TRBJ1-1; 7 bases agree with TRBD1. The CDR3 consists of 15 residues. Per the germline V gene, CDR1 is MNHEY and CDR2 is SVGAGI. Trimming at V came to 0 bases and at J to 5 bases, leaving 6 bases not matched to a gene. This CDR3 is CASSYSTGRGTEAFF. CDR3 nucleotides: TGTGCCAGCAGTTACTCGACAGGGCGTGGGACTGAAGCTTTCTTT.

This chain uses TRBV19 with TRBJ2-4, with TRBD1 as a possible D gene (5 bases). Germline CDR1 and CDR2: LNHDA and SQIVND (reference sequence). V was clipped by 0 bases and J by 6 bases, with 21 bases between them. The length of the CDR3 is 18 residues. This CDR3 is CASSIERDSLDPGNIQYF. Here the CDR3 DNA reads TGTGCCAGTAGTATAGAAAGAGACAGCCTCGACCCGGGAAACATTCAGTACTTC.

The chain carries TRBV28 and TRBJ2-1; 15 bases line up with TRBD2. This CDR3 has 19 residues. V gave up 5 bases and J gave up 6 bases; unmatched junction bases: 14. The V gene's germline CDR1 is MDHEN and CDR2 SYDVKM. CDR3 loop: CASSPRTSGRADHSNEQFF. CDR3 sequence (DNA): TGTGCCAGCAGTCCCAGGACTAGCGGGAGGGCCGATCACTCCAATGAGCAGTTCTTC. The full variable domain, in which reference TRBV28 and TRBJ2-1 provide the parts outside the CDR3, is DVKVTQSSRYLVKRTGEKVFLECVQDMDHENMFWYRQDPGLGLRLIYFSYDVKMKEKGDIPEGYSVSREKKERFSLILESASTNQTSMYLCASSPRTSGRADHSNEQFFGPGTRLTVL.

In this sample, this clone turned up once. The chain combines TRBV19 with TRBJ2-7, with no clear D. Trimming shortened V by 4 bases and J by 1 base, and 8 bases separated the two germline ends. The CDR3 length is 13 residues. The germline V gene encodes CDR1 LNHDA and CDR2 SQIVND (reference sequence). The CDR3 sequence is CASSTLKSYEQYF. CDR3 nucleotides: TGTGCCAGTAGTACATTAAAATCCTACGAGCAGTACTTC.

V is TRBV6-1 and J is TRBJ1-1, with unresolved D. The CDR3 consists of 15 residues. Per germline, CDR1 MNHNS and CDR2 SASEGT. The V and J ends lost 1 base and 1 base respectively, with 10 bases between them. This chain's CDR3 is CASSEGEGRNTEAFF. In nucleotides, the CDR3 is TGTGCCAGCAGTGAAGGGGAGGGCCGGAACACTGAAGCTTTCTTT.

V gene TRBV27 combines with J gene TRBJ2-7; tentatively, D is TRBD1 or TRBD2 (5 bases each). This CDR3 region has 17 residues. Germline V CDR1 and CDR2: MNHEY, SMNVEV (reference sequence). V was cut by 5 bases and J by 5 bases, with 25 bases left in between. CDR3 in amino acids: CASSPGTKTIQVNEQYF. In DNA, the CDR3 is TGTGCCAGCAGTCCCGGGACGAAGACCATCCAGGTCAACGAGCAGTACTTC.

The chain uses TRBV6-5 and TRBJ2-1, with 7 bases that match TRBD2. Germline values: CDR1 MNHEY, CDR2 SVGAGI. V trimming: 6 bases; J trimming: 7 bases; junction bases outside the gene matches: 6. This CDR3 comprises 13 residues. The chain's CDR3 is CASRKRGANEQFF. CDR3 bases: TGTGCCAGCAGGAAGCGGGGTGCAAATGAGCAGTTCTTC.

V is TRBV19 and J is TRBJ2-7; the D gene is possibly TRBD1 (7 bases). Germline CDR1 and CDR2: LNHDA and SQIVND (reference sequence). Trimming took 3 bases from V and 4 from J, leaving 22 bases between them. This CDR3 region has 17 residues. Here the CDR3 reads CASSIAGSGDRLYEQYF. Here the CDR3 DNA reads TGTGCCAGTAGTATTGCGGGTTCGGGGGACAGACTTTACGAGCAGTACTTC.

The chain employs TRBV10-3 and TRBJ2-1; TRBD2 matches 15 bases. Germline V CDR1 and CDR2: ENHRY, SYGVKD. The V gene end was trimmed by 2 bases and the J gene end by 8 bases; junction bases not matched to a gene: 10. CDR3 length equals 18 residues. CDR3 in DNA: TGTGCCATCAGTGAGAAAGTAAGGACTAGCGGGGGGGCCGATGAGCAGTTCTTC. It encodes CAISEKVRTSGGADEQFF.

The rearrangement uses TRBV4-1 and TRBJ1-1; unclear D gene. The CDR3 runs 16 residues. Trimming removed 5 bases from V and 0 bases from J, with 16 bases in between. The V gene's germline CDR1 is MGHRA and CDR2 YSYEKL. CDR3 sequence reads: CASSFLQVSMNTEAFF. Written as DNA, the CDR3 is TGCGCCAGCAGCTTCTTACAAGTTTCCATGAACACTGAAGCTTTCTTT.

This clone was found once. The rearrangement joins TRBV19 to TRBJ2-1; TRBD1 agrees at 8 bases. Germline V lookup: CDR1 LNHDA, CDR2 SQIVND (reference sequence). The trim removed 7 bases at V and 2 bases at J, leaving 7 bases unmatched. This CDR3 comprises 15 residues. CDR3 sequence (DNA): TGTGCCAGTACCCCCTCAGGGGGCCCCTACAATGAGCAGTTCTTC. It specifies CASTPSGGPYNEQFF.

The genes are TRBV5-5 and TRBJ1-1; D not resolved. The germline gives CDR1 SGHKS, CDR2 YYEKEE (reference sequence). V was shortened by 4 bases and J by 4 bases, with 8 bases between the two germline ends. The CDR3 consists of 12 residues. CDR3 DNA sequence: TGTGCCAGCAGCCCCGAACCCACTGAAGCTTTCTTT. Its translation: CASSPEPTEAFF.

The chain joins TRBV13 to TRBJ2-2; D remains ambiguous. The CDR3 is 14 residues long. Trimming pared 4 bases from V and 3 bases from J, leaving 9 bases between. Germline CDR1 and CDR2: PRHDT and FYEKMQ (reference sequence). CDR3 coding DNA: TGTGCCAGCAGCTCGGACGGCGACACCGGGGAGCTGTTTTTT. It codes for CASSSDGDTGELFF.

The chain combines TRBV15 with TRBJ2-7; unclear D gene. Trimming took 0 bases from V and 4 from J, leaving 13 bases between them. Germline CDR1 is LNHNV and CDR2 is YYDKDF (reference sequence). The CDR3 sequence is 15 residues long. CDR3 sequence (DNA): TGTGCCACCAGCAGAGATTGGGCGGACGCTTACGAGCAGTACTTC. Its protein product is CATSRDWADAYEQYF.

The chain has TRBV27 and TRBJ2-7, with D possibly TRBD2 on 6 matching bases. V gave up 7 bases and J gave up 6 bases, with 19 bases separating them. The CDR3 consists of 14 residues. CDR1 and CDR2 (germline): MNHEY, SMNVEV (reference sequence). Here the CDR3 reads CASMEEGTSSEQYF. The CDR3 nucleotides read TGTGCCAGCATGGAAGAAGGGACTTCGTCCGAGCAGTACTTC.

The genes are TRBV28 and TRBJ2-3; D unresolved. The CDR3 consists of 12 residues. Trimming took 6 bases from V and 2 from J, leaving 6 bases between them. From germline, CDR1 is MDHEN and CDR2 SYDVKM. The CDR3 coding sequence is TGTGCCAGCAGCTCTTACACAGATACGCAGTATTTT. Protein product: CASSSYTDTQYF.

The chain has TRBV7-3 and TRBJ1-1; no firm D call. Deletions cut 0 bases from V and 4 bases from J, with 9 bases between. Per germline, CDR1 SGHTA and CDR2 FQGTGA. This CDR3 comprises 14 residues. CDR3 sequence reads: CASSLTRDSTEAFF. The CDR3 DNA is TGTGCCAGCAGCTTAACGAGGGATTCCACTGAAGCTTTCTTT. Using reference TRBV7-3 and TRBJ1-1 for the parts outside the CDR3, the full variable domain is GAGVSQTPSNKVTEKGKYVELRCDPISGHTALYWYRQSLGQGPEFLIYFQGTGAADDSGLPNDRFFAVRPEGSVSTLKIQRTERGDSAVYLCASSLTRDSTEAFFGQGTRLTVV.

The V and J genes are TRBV27 and TRBJ2-1; possible D gene TRBD2, 5 bases. The CDR3 runs to 13 residues. V was trimmed by 2 bases and J by 6 bases, leaving 8 bases between them. Germline V gene sequence: CDR1 MNHEY, CDR2 SMNVEV (reference sequence). DNA for the CDR3: TGTGCCAGCAGTTTAGGTCTAGCCAATGAGCAGTTCTTC. This encodes CASSLGLANEQFF.

This chain uses TRBV18 with TRBJ2-1; TRBD1 or TRBD2 may be the D gene (5 bases each). The CDR3 is 14 amino acids. CDR1 and CDR2 from the germline V gene are KGHSH and LQKENI. Trimming shortened V by 4 bases and J by 5 bases, and 12 bases separated the two germline ends. The CDR3 DNA reads as TGTGCCAGCTCACATAGGGACGGAGACAATGAGCAGTTCTTC. Amino acids: CASSHRDGDNEQFF. Full variable domain (rest looked up from reference TRBV18 and TRBJ2-1): NAGVMQNPRHLVRRRGQEARLRCSPMKGHSHVYWYRQLPEEGLKFMVYLQKENIIDESGMPKERFSAEFPKEGPSILRIQQVVRGDSAAYFCASSHRDGDNEQFFGPGTRLTVL.

V usage is TRBV28 and J usage is TRBJ1-1; D gene unclear. This CDR3 is built from 14 residues. From germline, CDR1 is MDHEN and CDR2 SYDVKM. Trimming took 1 base from V and 1 from J, leaving 7 bases between them. CDR3 nucleotide sequence: TGTGCCAGCAGTTTATTTAGGGAGAACACTGAAGCTTTCTTT. Protein sequence: CASSLFRENTEAFF. The full variable domain, completed using reference TRBV28 and TRBJ1-1, is DVKVTQSSRYLVKRTGEKVFLECVQDMDHENMFWYRQDPGLGLRLIYFSYDVKMKEKGDIPEGYSVSREKKERFSLILESASTNQTSMYLCASSLFRENTEAFFGQGTRLTVV.

This clone was seen just once. The rearrangement uses TRBV4-1 and TRBJ1-5, with 8 bases that match TRBD1. There are 15 residues in the CDR3. CDR1 is MGHRA, CDR2 YSYEKL, per germline. Trimming took 1 base from V and 7 from J; bases not matched to a gene: 6. CDR3 coding DNA: TGCGCCAGCAGCCAAGGGCAGGGGGCGACCCAGCCCCAGCATTTT. Its protein is CASSQGQGATQPQHF.

The V call is TRBV5-6, the J call TRBJ1-1; possible D gene TRBD1, 5 bases. The CDR3 has 12 residues. CDR1 SGHDT and CDR2 YYEEEE come from the germline V gene. Deletions cut 7 bases from V and 4 bases from J, with 11 bases between. The CDR3 nucleotides read TGTGCCAGCGGGGAGGGGAGCACTGAAGCTTTCTTT. This gives the protein CASGEGSTEAFF.

J is TRBJ2-1 and V is TRBV2; possible D gene TRBD1, 5 bases. This CDR3 is 15 amino acids long. The V gene lost 6 bases and the J gene lost 0 bases, with 12 bases spanning the gap. The germline V gene has CDR1 SNHLY and CDR2 FYNNEI. DNA for the CDR3: TGTGCCAGCAGCATCGACAGTAGCTCCTACAATGAGCAGTTCTTC. Translation: CASSIDSSSYNEQFF.